This T cell receptor beta chain stems from a study of blood T cell repertoires in COVID-19. The germline V gene has CDR1 SGHRS and CDR2 YFSETQ. There are 13 residues in the CDR3. V was clipped by 1 base and J by 1 base, with 5 bases between them. The data were produced by immunoSEQ multiplex PCR, yet TCRdb's version contains in-frame clones alone and is incomplete. The profile shows approximately 300,000 clones, roughly 90% of them singletons. The specimen sequenced was PBMCs or T cells enriched from blood (not recorded which). The TCR originated in a woman aged 30 to 39 who had recovered from COVID-19. V usage is TRBV5-1 and J usage is TRBJ1-1; D remains unclear. Here the CDR3 DNA reads TGCGCCAGCAGCTTGACAGCGAACACTGAAGCTTTCTTT. Its protein product is CASSLTANTEAFF.